The 25 T cell receptor beta chains in this list originate from one sample, sequenced in a study of blood T cells in healthy people across ages. The authors ran a second PCR of 7 to 11 cycles using a sample-barcoded 5' primer and a J-beta primer mix. TCRdb re-called the 5' RACE reads through MiXCR, storing one row per CDR3 protein. Here the sample spans hundreds of thousands of distinct CDR3 sequences, roughly 50% being singletons. Sequences were obtained from blood. The source is a man aged 35 to 55 in good health.

In DNA form, the CDR3 reads TGCGCCAGCGGGGCCGGGACAGGGAACACTGAAGCTTTCTTT. Its protein product is CASGAGTGNTEAFF. The chain recombines TRBV5-1 with TRBJ1-1; TRBD1 matches 8 bases. CDR1 is SGHRS and CDR2 is YFSETQ in the germline V gene. The trim removed 7 bases at V and 1 base at J, leaving 6 bases unmatched. The CDR3 covers 14 residues. The variable domain in full, with the rest retrieved from reference TRBV5-1 and TRBJ1-1, is KAGVTQTPRYLIKTRGQQVTLSCSPISGHRSVSWYQQTPGQGLQFLFEYFSETQRNKGNFPGRFSGRQFSNSRSEMNVSTLELGDSALYLCASGAGTGNTEAFFGQGTRLTVV.

J is TRBJ1-2 and V is TRBV2; D gene ambiguous. Between the trimmed V and J ends, which lost 1 base and 8 bases, there was a span of 14 bases. This CDR3 spans 14 amino acids. CDR1 and CDR2 from the germline V gene are SNHLY and FYNNEI. CDR3 region: CASSEVMVDTGYTF. CDR3 in DNA: TGTGCCAGCAGTGAAGTAATGGTCGATACGGGCTACACCTTC.

CDR3 loop: CSARDYRETQYF. Written as DNA, the CDR3 is TGCAGTGCTAGGGACTATAGAGAGACCCAGTACTTC. V and J are TRBV20-1 and TRBJ2-5, with a tentative D call TRBD2 (6 bases). The germline CDR1 and CDR2 sequences are DFQATT and SNEGSKA (reference sequence). The CDR3 loop spans 12 amino acids. Trimming pared 3 bases from V and 4 bases from J, leaving 9 bases between.

This clonotype was detected only a few times. The genes are TRBV20-1 and TRBJ1-5; TRBD1 agrees at 8 bases. This CDR3 region has 13 residues. Germline loops: CDR1 DFQATT, CDR2 SNEGSKA (reference sequence). J was trimmed by 6 bases and V by 6 bases; bases with no gene match: 7. CDR3: CSAETGAGQPQHF. CDR3 sequence (DNA): TGCAGTGCGGAGACAGGGGCAGGTCAGCCCCAGCATTTT.

This clonotype was observed many times. The chain recombines TRBV11-2 with TRBJ2-7, with 8 positions matching TRBD1. Germline CDR1 reads SGHAT; CDR2 reads FQNNGV. Trimming took 0 bases from V and 10 from J; bases not matched to a gene: 11. CDR3 length: 15 residues. For the CDR3, the DNA is TGTGCCAGCAGCTTAGATCAGGGGGCATGGGCCTCCCAGTACTTC. Translation: CASSLDQGAWASQYF.

The CDR3 bases are TGTGCCAGCAGCCCACAATTGGGAGATACGCAGTATTTT. Its translation: CASSPQLGDTQYF. J is TRBJ2-3 and V is TRBV27; no definite D call. The germline V and J ends were trimmed by 6 bases and 5 bases, with 12 bases remaining between them. Germline V gene data show CDR1 as MNHEY and CDR2 as SMNVEV (reference sequence). The CDR3 has 13 residues.

The chain carries TRBV7-6 and TRBJ2-1, with D maybe TRBD2 (5 bases). Germline V gene data show CDR1 as SGHVS and CDR2 as FNYEAQ. The CDR3 is 17 amino acids. The V end was cut by 4 bases, the J end by 3 bases, with 19 bases between. In DNA form, the CDR3 reads TGTGCCAGCAGCTCGACCATCGTAGAGGGCCGCTACAATGAGCAGTTCTTC. Protein: CASSSTIVEGRYNEQFF. The variable domain in full, completed from reference TRBV7-6 and TRBJ2-1, reads GAGVSQSPRYKVTKRGQDVALRCDPISGHVSLYWYRQALGQGPEFLTYFNYEAQQDKSGLPNDRFSAERPEGSISTLTIQRTEQRDSAMYRCASSSTIVEGRYNEQFFGPGTRLTVL.

The chain couples TRBV10-3 to TRBJ1-2; D is ambiguous. V lost 3 bases to trimming and J lost 0 bases, with 5 bases between them. CDR3 length: 13 amino acids. The germline CDR1 and CDR2 sequences are ENHRY and SYGVKD. In nucleotides, the CDR3 is TGTGCCATCAGTGATGATGCTAACTATGGCTACACCTTC. This codes for CAISDDANYGYTF.

The V call is TRBV20-1, the J call TRBJ1-5, with 7 bases lining up with TRBD1. J gave up 3 bases and V 3 bases, and 8 bases lay outside the gene matches. Looked up from germline, CDR1 is DFQATT and CDR2 is SNEGSKA (reference sequence). The CDR3 has 15 amino acids. In DNA form, the CDR3 reads TGCAGTGCTAGTAAGGGGGCAGGGAACAATCAGCCCCAGCATTTT. This translates into CSASKGAGNNQPQHF.

This chain uses TRBV20-1 with TRBJ2-1; 11 bases line up with TRBD2. The CDR3 contains 15 residues. The V gene end was trimmed by 0 bases and the J gene end by 9 bases; junction bases not matched to a gene: 7. Germline CDR1 reads DFQATT; CDR2 reads SNEGSKA (reference sequence). Written as DNA, the CDR3 is TGCAGTGCTAGAGATCTAGCGGGGGGCCGGGTTGAGCAGTTCTTC. Translated: CSARDLAGGRVEQFF.

The rearrangement links TRBV20-1 to TRBJ2-3; either TRBD1 or TRBD2 may fit D (6 bases each). The germline V gene encodes CDR1 DFQATT and CDR2 SNEGSKA (reference sequence). The CDR3 loop spans 13 amino acids. Trimming shortened V by 6 bases and J by 6 bases, and 16 bases separated the two germline ends. For the CDR3, the DNA is TGCAGTGCCGAAAGCCAAGGGGGGGATACGCAGTATTTT. As protein: CSAESQGGDTQYF.

The chain uses TRBV20-1 and TRBJ2-1; the match to TRBD2 covers 7 bases. Gene TRBJ2-7 matches the end of the DNA better, so the J call may be wrong. The CDR3 consists of 12 residues. The germline V gene encodes CDR1 DFQATT and CDR2 SNEGSKA (reference sequence). The CDR3 loop is CSARLADNEQYF. The CDR3 bases are TGCAGTGCTAGACTAGCGGACAATGAGCAGTACTTC.

The J gene is TRBJ2-3, the V gene TRBV6-5; TRBD2 is a possible D gene (5 bases). V was clipped by 0 bases and J by 1 base, with 20 bases between them. The CDR3 has 19 residues. CDR1 MNHEY and CDR2 SVGAGI come from the germline V gene. The CDR3, as DNA: TGTGCCAGCAGTTACTCGAGGAGGCGAAGTGGAAGTGGCACAGATACGCAGTATTTT. Residues: CASSYSRRRSGSGTDTQYF.

This clonotype was counted only a few times. The chain carries TRBV4-3 and TRBJ2-4; D is perhaps TRBD1 or TRBD2 (6 bases each). Germline CDR1 and CDR2: LGHNA and YSLEER. V was cut by 0 bases and J by 3 bases, with 9 bases left in between. CDR3 length equals 15 residues. In DNA, the CDR3 is TGCGCCAGCAGCCAAGAAGGGGGAGGCAAAAACATTCAGTACTTC. Protein sequence: CASSQEGGGKNIQYF.

This chain connects TRBV6-1 to TRBJ2-6; D may be TRBD2 (5 bases). V was trimmed by 6 bases and J by 0 bases, leaving 18 bases between them. This CDR3 is built from 18 residues. Per the germline V gene, CDR1 is MNHNS and CDR2 is SASEGT. The DNA of the CDR3 is TGTGCCAGCAGGCATCAGTCTGGGAGAAGCTCTGGGGCCAACGTCCTGACTTTC. It translates to CASRHQSGRSSGANVLTF.

The chain couples TRBV11-3 to TRBJ2-4; 7 bases are a match to TRBD1. This CDR3 contains 15 residues. Germline CDR1 and CDR2: SGHNT and YENEEA. Losses at the gene ends were 5 bases for V and 2 bases for J; bases not matched to a gene: 6. The DNA for the CDR3 is TGTGCCAGCAGCCCCGAGGACAGGCCCAAAAACATTCAGTACTTC. It is translated as CASSPEDRPKNIQYF.

This rearrangement joins TRBV12-3 or TRBV12-4 to TRBJ1-2; 8 bases are a match to TRBD1. J lost 2 bases, V lost 8 bases, and 4 bases had no gene match. This CDR3 spans 13 amino acids. The DNA of the CDR3 is TGTGCCAGCGGAACAGGGGGGAACTATGGCTACACCTTC. Protein: CASGTGGNYGYTF.

The V call is TRBV7-6, the J call TRBJ1-1; D is undetermined. The germline V gene encodes CDR1 SGHVS and CDR2 FNYEAQ. Deletions cut 1 base from V and 0 bases from J, with 12 bases between. This CDR3 has 16 amino acids. The CDR3 DNA follows: TGTGCCAGCAGCTTAGTTGAGGGCCTCTTGAACACTGAAGCTTTCTTT. Translating gives CASSLVEGLLNTEAFF. The full variable domain, with the rest looked up from reference TRBV7-6 and TRBJ1-1, is GAGVSQSPRYKVTKRGQDVALRCDPISGHVSLYWYRQALGQGPEFLTYFNYEAQQDKSGLPNDRFSAERPEGSISTLTIQRTEQRDSAMYRCASSLVEGLLNTEAFFGQGTRLTVV.

The gene calls are TRBV20-1 and TRBJ1-4; D not resolved. V was trimmed by 6 bases and J by 3 bases, leaving 8 bases between them. Germline V CDR1 and CDR2: DFQATT, SNEGSKA (reference sequence). The length of the CDR3 is 12 residues. CDR3 protein: CSALGANEKLFF. The CDR3 nucleotides read TGCAGTGCCCTGGGTGCTAATGAAAAACTGTTTTTT.

The chain recombines TRBV29-1 with TRBJ2-5, with D tentatively TRBD2 (5 bases). Germline values: CDR1 SQVTM, CDR2 ANQGSEA. This CDR3 region has 12 residues. V was pared by 7 bases and J by 1 base, with 10 bases between. As DNA, the CDR3 is TGCAGCGCAAAACGGGGCCAAGAGACCCAGTACTTC. This encodes CSAKRGQETQYF.

This clonotype has ten or more counts. This chain joins TRBV29-1 and TRBJ2-1; weak D call: TRBD1 (6 bases). The CDR3 length is 13 residues. Trimming took 6 bases from V and 0 from J, leaving 9 bases between them. Germline loops: CDR1 SQVTM, CDR2 ANQGSEA. The CDR3 protein is CSVQGSSYNEQFF. The CDR3 DNA follows: TGCAGCGTACAGGGAAGCTCCTACAATGAGCAGTTCTTC.

The chain combines TRBV7-9 with TRBJ1-1; tentatively, D is TRBD1 (6 bases). In germline, CDR1 is SEHNR, CDR2 FQNEAQ (reference sequence). The CDR3 runs 12 residues. V was clipped by 5 bases and J by 8 bases, with 12 bases between them. The CDR3, as DNA: TGTGCCAGCAGCCCCGGACAGCTAGAAGCTTTCTTT. Its translation: CASSPGQLEAFF.

This clonotype showed up just a few times. The chain recombines TRBV4-1 with TRBJ2-5; 8 bases are a match to TRBD2. The CDR3 is made up of 16 amino acids. Germline V gives CDR1 MGHRA, CDR2 YSYEKL. Trimming removed 1 base from V and 4 bases from J; junction bases left unmatched: 8. The CDR3 DNA is TGCGCCAGCAGCCAAGTCCCAGCGGGAGCGGGAGAGACCCAGTACTTC. Its protein is CASSQVPAGAGETQYF.

V is TRBV4-1 and J is TRBJ1-6; D remains ambiguous. Per germline, CDR1 MGHRA and CDR2 YSYEKL. The CDR3 sequence is 16 residues long. Between the trimmed V and J ends, which lost 9 bases and 0 bases, there was a span of 15 bases. The DNA for the CDR3 is TGCGCCAGGATGCCTGGGAAGAGCTCCTATAATTCACCCCTCCACTTT. Amino acids: CARMPGKSSYNSPLHF.

This clonotype was picked up a small number of times. The V call is TRBV2, the J call TRBJ2-7; 7 bases line up with TRBD1. Germline V lookup: CDR1 SNHLY, CDR2 FYNNEI. This CDR3 has 13 residues. V trimming: 10 bases; J trimming: 7 bases; junction bases outside the gene matches: 13. CDR3 in DNA: TGTGCCAACTCGGGACAGCCAGATTTAGAGCAGTACTTC. Protein product: CANSGQPDLEQYF.